These 2 T cell receptor beta chains originate from one sample sequenced in a study of identical twins. Via MiXCR, TCRdb re-called the 5' RACE reads, giving one row per CDR3 protein. The sample lists 250,000 or so distinct CDR3 sequences, roughly 7.5% occurring once. This sample was also put to use in a study of yellow fever vaccine responses in identical twins.

What was sequenced was CD8+ T cells sorted from blood. These receptors were obtained from a woman aged 18-29 years in good health.

This clonotype has a handful of counts. CDR3 coding DNA: TGTGCCAGCAGCCTCGACCCCTCGGGGGAGCAGTACGTC. Translation gives CASSLDPSGEQYV. The chain joins TRBV12-3 or TRBV12-4 to TRBJ2-7; tentative D call: TRBD2 (5 bases). This CDR3 is 13 amino acids long. Trimming removed 6 bases from V and 7 bases from J, with 16 bases in between.

The chain recombines TRBV12-3 or TRBV12-4 with TRBJ2-3; possible D gene TRBD1, 6 bases. This CDR3 comprises 12 residues. Trimming stripped 5 bases from V and 10 bases from J, with 13 bases between. Here the CDR3 reads CASSLQGISQYF. The CDR3 DNA reads TGTGCCAGCAGTCTGCAGGGGATCTCGCAGTATTTT.